This TCR beta chain was profiled in a study of identical twins. Overall study results and limits: Insertions were fewer in abundant cord blood beta clonotypes, whereas memory repertoires showed none of this pattern. Models underpredicted monozygotic twin sharing of out-of-frame TCR alpha.

Unique molecular identifiers were present on cDNA, and template switching added a universal primer site. TCRdb ran MiXCR on the 5' RACE reads and lists one entry per CDR3 protein. The sample includes about 490,000 distinct CDR3 sequences, approximately 14% of them seen just once. Concerning this clonotype itself: The antigen is undetermined.

This CDR3 is built from 15 residues. V gave up 4 bases and J gave up 2 bases, with 16 bases separating them. Germline lookup yields CDR1 SGDLS and CDR2 YYNGEE. This sample also belongs to another study, concerning yellow fever vaccine responses in identical twins.

The sample consisted of CD4+ T cells sorted from blood. This sequence joins TRBV9 and TRBJ2-7, with D perhaps being TRBD1 or TRBD2 (5 bases each). The TCR comes from a woman younger than 35 in good health. The DNA of the CDR3 is TGTGCCAGCAGCCCTCAACGGGACGCCGCCTACGAGCAGTACTTC. The encoded protein is CASSPQRDAAYEQYF.